This T cell receptor beta chain stems from a study of blood T cell repertoires in COVID-19. Study background: Italy, Spain and the United States were the sources of the convalescent and acute COVID-19 samples.

As originally analysed: It was from reference gene primer amplification that nucleated cell counts were estimated. TCRdb's table, derived via immunoSEQ multiplex PCR, lists solely in-frame clones and lacks some. V and J calls plus clone size are reproduced from that table; the DNA served to infer D and trimming. The table records about 100,000 clones, roughly 91% of them present only once. Per the germline V gene, CDR1 is MNHEY and CDR2 is SVGAGI. V lost 4 bases to trimming and J lost 9 bases; unmatched junction nucleotides: 4. There are 12 residues in the CDR3. The sequence came from a human donor in a cohort sampled during active COVID-19. The chain employs TRBV6-5 and TRBJ2-3; 7 bases map to TRBD1. The sample taken for sequencing was peripheral blood. CDR3 coding DNA: TGTGCCAGCAGTTCCCAGGGGGACACGCAGTATTTT. This sequence encodes CASSSQGDTQYF.